This TCR beta chain came from a study of regulatory T cells in long-lasting Graves disease. iRepertoire HTBI primers and Arm-PCR of CDR3 regions built TCR beta libraries. TCRdb re-called the multiplex PCR reads with MiXCR, one entry per CDR3 protein. The table shows about 340,000 distinct CDR3 sequences, with around a fifth occurring only once. Time point given: persistent/refractory GD, antithyroid drugs over 5 years with positive TRAb. Preparation of the TCR library used RNA extracted from PBMCs. Germline values: CDR1 SGHTA, CDR2 FQGTGA. This CDR3 is built from 15 residues. V was clipped by 2 bases and J by 6 bases; unmatched bases: 2.

This material consisted of peripheral blood mononuclear cells (PBMCs), taken when the disease was refractory, from a patient treated with antithyroid drugs. The clonotype was recovered from a female donor with Graves disease. The chain couples TRBV7-3 to TRBJ2-2; 11 bases fit TRBD2. DNA for the CDR3: TGTGCCAGCAGCTTACTAGCGGGAGGTCCCGGGGAGCTGTTTTTT. Amino acid sequence: CASSLLAGGPGELFF.